These T cell receptor beta chains were read from a single sample in a study of T cell clones after liver transplantation. The protocol was immunoSEQ multiplex PCR, while the TCRdb copy is restricted to in-frame clones and leaves out a portion. This sample has under 90,000 clones, with about 80% found just once. The sample in question was CD4+ T cells from blood, obtained before liver transplant. The receptors were gathered from a human donor who received a liver transplant. Both conserved end residues are part of each CDR3. The D gene is left open where the match is weak. Some rows mark clone size as missing; the rest say once, few, many or name a class of expanded clone.

>TRBV7-2|few|TRBJ2-4|TRBD2
TGTGCCAGCAGCTTAAGGGGTGCTAGCGGGATCAACATTCAGTACTTC
CASSLRGASGINIQYF
>TRBV5-1|NA|TRBJ2-1|TRBD2
TGCGCCAGCAGCCAAGCGGGAGTAATCAATGAGCAGTTCTTC
CASSQAGVINEQFF
>TRBV6-1|NA|TRBJ1-4|NA
TGTGCCAGCAGTAGGGAAGGGGGTCTGAATGAAAAACTGTTTTTT
CASSREGGLNEKLFF
>TRBV6-6|NA|TRBJ2-7|TRBD2
TGTGCCAGCAGTTCCATTAGCGGGAGAGCTCCCTACGAGCAGTACTTC
CASSSISGRAPYEQYF
>TRBV2|NA|TRBJ2-7|TRBD1
TGTGCCAGCAGTCCCTTTTCGGGACAGCACTACGAGCAGTACTTC
CASSPFSGQHYEQYF
>TRBV27|NA|TRBJ2-7|NA
TGTGCCAGCAGCATCCACAGCTACGAGCAGTACTTC
CASSIHSYEQYF
>TRBV28|NA|TRBJ2-7|NA
TGTGCCACCGGAGGAGGCAGCAGCTCCTACGAGCAGTACTTC
CATGGGSSSYEQYF
>TRBV6-1|NA|TRBJ2-3|TRBD1
TGTGCCAGCATTTGGACAGGGTCTATGTGGGATACGCAGTATTTT
CASIWTGSMWDTQYF
>TRBV6-6|NA|TRBJ1-1|NA
TGTGCCAGCAGTTACAGGGATGGTACTGAAGCTTTCTTT
CASSYRDGTEAFF
>TRBV4-3|NA|TRBJ2-7|NA
TGCGCCAGCAGCCAAGACATCCTAGCCTACGAGCAGTACTTC
CASSQDILAYEQYF
>TRBV30|NA|TRBJ1-5|TRBD1
TGTGCCTGGAGTATCGGGACAGGGAATCAGCCCCAGCATTTT
CAWSIGTGNQPQHF
>TRBV5-1|many|TRBJ2-2|TRBD1
TGCGCCAGCAGCCTCCGGACAGGGGGCGACACCGGGGAGCTGTTTTTT
CASSLRTGGDTGELFF
>TRBV7-2|few|TRBJ1-2|TRBD1
TGTGCCAGCAGCCCGACTCCTCCGGGACAGGGACTTGGCTACACCTTC
CASSPTPPGQGLGYTF
>TRBV28|NA|TRBJ2-1|NA
TGTGCCAGCAGTCCATTCCAGGGTTTGAATGAGCAGTTCTTC
CASSPFQGLNEQFF
>TRBV27|NA|TRBJ1-2|NA
TGTGCCAGCAGTTTATTGTGGGGGACCACGGTGGGCTACACCTTC
CASSLLWGTTVGYTF
>TRBV19|once|TRBJ2-1|TRBD2
TGTGCCAGTACGGGTGGGAGCGGGAGGTCTTACAATGAGCAGTTCTTC
CASTGGSGRSYNEQFF
>TRBV7-8|NA|TRBJ1-1|NA
TGTGCCAGCAGCTCGACAATGTCGGGCACTGAAGCTTTCTTT
CASSSTMSGTEAFF
>TRBV7-8|once|TRBJ2-7|NA
TGTGCCAGCAGCTTAGTATCAGGGGGGGTCCCGTACGAGCAGTACTTC
CASSLVSGGVPYEQYF
>TRBV28|NA|TRBJ1-1|NA
TGTGCCAGCAGTTTATTTCCGCTTCGAATGAACACTGAAGCTTTCTTT
CASSLFPLRMNTEAFF
>TRBV7-9|few|TRBJ2-3|NA
TGTGCCAGCAGCCGCCGGTCGGGCAGGAGACGCACAGATACGCAGTATTTT
CASSRRSGRRRTDTQYF
>TRBV7-2|once|TRBJ2-5|NA
TGTGCCAGCAGCTTAGTTGCTAGGGTTCAAGAGACCCAGTACTTC
CASSLVARVQETQYF
>TRBV9|NA|TRBJ2-1|NA
TGTGCCAGCAGCCCACAGGTTAGCTCCTACAATGAGCAGTTCTTC
CASSPQVSSYNEQFF
>TRBV7-2|NA|TRBJ2-1|NA
TGTGCCAGCAGTCGCCAGCCCGAGAGCTCCTACAATGAGCAGTTCTTC
CASSRQPESSYNEQFF
>TRBV28|NA|TRBJ1-5|NA
TGTGCCAGCAGTTTCAAGGGGTTCTATAGCAATCAGCCCCAGCATTTT
CASSFKGFYSNQPQHF
>TRBV5-1|once|TRBJ1-5|NA
TGCGCCAGCAGCTTGGGAGGGGTCGGCAATCAGCCCCAGCATTTT
CASSLGGVGNQPQHF
>TRBV11-2|NA|TRBJ2-1|NA
TGTGCCAGCAGCCTACCCCTCAATGAGCAGTTCTTC
CASSLPLNEQFF
>TRBV9|once|TRBJ2-3|NA
TGTGCCAGCAGCGCAACACAGGGTAGAGATACGCAGTATTTT
CASSATQGRDTQYF
>TRBV4-1|NA|TRBJ2-2|TRBD2
TGCGCCAGCAGCCAAGATGGTAGCGGGGGGAACACCGGGGAGCTGTTTTTT
CASSQDGSGGNTGELFF
>TRBV27|NA|TRBJ2-1|NA
TGTGCCAGCAGTTTGGATCCCTCCTACAATGAGCAGTTCTTC
CASSLDPSYNEQFF
>TRBV28|few|TRBJ1-5|TRBD1
TGTGCCAGCAGTTTAGCAGGGGGCATAAGGCAGCCCCAGCATTTT
CASSLAGGIRQPQHF
>TRBV6-6|NA|TRBJ2-7|NA
TGTGCCAGCAGCAGCCAGACAGGAACCTACGAGCAGTACTTC
CASSSQTGTYEQYF
>TRBV18|NA|TRBJ1-1|NA
TGTGCCAGCTCACCCCAGGATATAAACACTGAAGCTTTCTTT
CASSPQDINTEAFF
>TRBV5-1|NA|TRBJ2-1|NA
TGCGCCAGCAGTGGGGGCAGCTCCTACAATGAGCAGTTCTTC
CASSGGSSYNEQFF
>TRBV28|NA|TRBJ2-7|NA
TGTGCCAGCAGTTTCCAGTTGGGGGCCGAGCAGTACTTC
CASSFQLGAEQYF
>TRBV5-1|NA|TRBJ1-1|NA
TGCGCCAGCAGCTTGGAGGCCACGATGAACACTGAAGCTTTCTTT
CASSLEATMNTEAFF
>TRBV15|NA|TRBJ1-1|NA
TGTGCCACCCAAGGGGCCGGGAGCACTGAAGCTTTCTTT
CATQGAGSTEAFF
>TRBV7-8|NA|TRBJ2-1|NA
TGTGCCAGCAGCTCCGTAATCAGGGCCCGTAAGAATGAGCAGTTCTTC
CASSSVIRARKNEQFF
>TRBV7-6|NA|TRBJ2-1|NA
TGTGCCAGCAGCTCCTTCGCCGACCAGGGTAAGGGCCAGCAGTTCTTC
CASSSFADQGKGQQFF
>TRBV28|few|TRBJ1-5|NA
TGTGCCAGCAGTCTTCCAGCGGAGCCCCAGCATTTT
CASSLPAEPQHF
>TRBV28|once|TRBJ1-2|TRBD1
TGTGCCAGCAGTGCACGATCAGGGGGCAATTATGGCTACACCTTC
CASSARSGGNYGYTF
>TRBV28|NA|TRBJ2-1|NA
TGTGCCAGCAGTGGCCGAGGGCGGGCTCTCAATGAGCAGTTCTTC
CASSGRGRALNEQFF
>TRBV6-1|NA|TRBJ2-7|NA
TGTGCCAGCAGTGAGGAGTACTACGAGCAGTACTTC
CASSEEYYEQYF
>TRBV7-9|NA|TRBJ2-2|TRBD2
TGTGCCAGCAGCCGGAGAAGCGGGAGAAGGAACACCGGGGAGCTGTTTTTT
CASSRRSGRRNTGELFF
>TRBV5-1|NA|TRBJ1-2|NA
TGCGCCAGCAGCTTGGGACGGAACTATGGCTACACCTTC
CASSLGRNYGYTF
>TRBV2|few|TRBJ1-5|NA
TGTGCCAGCAGTCTCAGGCTGATCTATCAGCCCCAGCATTTT
CASSLRLIYQPQHF
>TRBV7-9|NA|TRBJ1-4|NA
TGTGCCAGCAGCGTAACTCGGGACACCGAAAAACTGTTTTTT
CASSVTRDTEKLFF
>TRBV5-1|NA|TRBJ1-2|NA
TGCGCCAGCAGCTTGGGGTTTACAGGAGGCTATGGCTACACCTTC
CASSLGFTGGYGYTF
>TRBV5-1|NA|TRBJ1-1|TRBD1
TGCGCCAGCAGCGCACAGGGGGCAGGCACTGAAGCTTTCTTT
CASSAQGAGTEAFF
>TRBV5-1|NA|TRBJ2-2|TRBD2
TGCGCCAGCGAGGTGCCTAGCGGGAGTTCTCCCGGGGAGCTGTTTTTT
CASEVPSGSSPGELFF
>TRBV5-1|few|TRBJ1-2|NA
TGCGCCAGCAGCCCGATGCGGGGGGGATCCCATGGCTACACCTTC
CASSPMRGGSHGYTF
>TRBV5-1|NA|TRBJ2-1|TRBD2
TGCGCCAGCAGCTTTACTAGCGGGAGCTCCTACAATGAGCAGTTCTTC
CASSFTSGSSYNEQFF
>TRBV28|NA|TRBJ1-3|NA
TGTGCCAGCAGTGTTCACGCCGGTCCTGGAAACACCATATATTTT
CASSVHAGPGNTIYF
>TRBV11-3|NA|TRBJ1-1|TRBD1
TGTGCCAGCAGCTTAGAACGGGACAGTAAAGCTTTCTTT
CASSLERDSKAFF